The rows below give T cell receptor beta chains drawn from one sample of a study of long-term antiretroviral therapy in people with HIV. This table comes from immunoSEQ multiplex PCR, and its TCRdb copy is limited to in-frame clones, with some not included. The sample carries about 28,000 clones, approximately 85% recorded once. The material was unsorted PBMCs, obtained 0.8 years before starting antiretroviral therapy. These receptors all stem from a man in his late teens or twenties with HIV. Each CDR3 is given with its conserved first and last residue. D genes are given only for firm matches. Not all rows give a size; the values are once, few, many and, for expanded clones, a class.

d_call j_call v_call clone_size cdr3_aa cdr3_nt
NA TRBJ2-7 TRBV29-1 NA CSVLGTHYEQYF TGCAGCGTTCTTGGGACTCACTACGAGCAGTACTTC
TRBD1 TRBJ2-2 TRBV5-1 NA CASSQPGQGYTGELFF TGCGCCAGCAGTCAACCGGGACAGGGATACACCGGGGAGCTGTTTTTT
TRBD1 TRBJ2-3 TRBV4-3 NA CASSQTGGLTDTQYF TGCGCCAGCAGCCAGACAGGGGGTTTGACAGATACGCAGTATTTT
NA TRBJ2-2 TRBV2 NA CASSEEGPNTGELFF TGTGCCAGCAGTGAGGAGGGCCCGAACACCGGGGAGCTGTTTTTT
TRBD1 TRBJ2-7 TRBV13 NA CASSPGQGAGEQYF TGTGCCAGCAGCCCGGGACAGGGGGCCGGCGAGCAGTACTTC
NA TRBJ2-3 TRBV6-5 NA CASTGESADTQYF TGTGCCAGCACGGGGGAAAGCGCAGATACGCAGTATTTT
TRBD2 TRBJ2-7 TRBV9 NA CASSPSGDYSYEQYF TGTGCCAGCAGCCCCTCCGGGGACTACTCCTACGAGCAGTACTTC
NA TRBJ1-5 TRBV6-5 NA CASRSLGGQPQHF TGTGCCAGCAGGTCCCTCGGAGGTCAGCCCCAGCATTTT
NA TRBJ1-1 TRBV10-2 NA CASSEGRGSQAFF TGCGCCAGCAGTGAGGGACGAGGGAGTCAAGCTTTCTTT
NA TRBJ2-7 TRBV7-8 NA CASSSLGIYEQYF TGTGCCAGCAGCTCGCTGGGGATCTACGAGCAGTACTTC
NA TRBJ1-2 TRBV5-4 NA CASSLFAGGNYGYTF TGTGCCAGCAGCTTGTTCGCGGGGGGCAACTATGGCTACACCTTC
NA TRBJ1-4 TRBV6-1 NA CASSPPAATNEKLFF TGTGCCAGCAGTCCTCCAGCCGCAACTAATGAAAAACTGTTTTTT
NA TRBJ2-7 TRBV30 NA CAWSGGYEQYF TGTGCCTGGAGTGGGGGGTACGAGCAGTACTTC
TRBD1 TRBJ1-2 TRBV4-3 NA CASSQLLGQGTVYGYTF TGCGCCAGCAGCCAACTCCTTGGACAGGGGACTGTCTATGGCTACACCTTC
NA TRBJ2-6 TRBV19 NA CASQSWAGPNSGANVLTF TGTGCCAGCCAAAGCTGGGCAGGGCCCAACTCTGGGGCCAACGTCCTGACTTTC
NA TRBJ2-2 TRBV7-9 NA CASSPHRRTSDTGELFF TGTGCCAGCAGCCCACACAGGAGAACCTCCGACACCGGGGAGCTGTTTTTT
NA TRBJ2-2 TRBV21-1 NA CASSKIRGGDDTGELFF TGTGCCAGCAGCAAAATTAGAGGGGGCGATGACACCGGGGAGCTGTTTTTT
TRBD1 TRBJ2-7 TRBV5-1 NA CASSIDGTDSYEQYF TGCGCCAGCAGCATAGACGGGACAGACTCCTACGAGCAGTACTTC
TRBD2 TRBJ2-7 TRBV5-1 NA CASSATSGRAYEQYF TGCGCCAGCAGCGCGACTAGCGGGAGGGCCTACGAGCAGTACTTC
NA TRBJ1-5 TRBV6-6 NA CASNGAESLTHQPQHF TGTGCCAGCAATGGAGCTGAGTCCTTAACCCATCAGCCCCAGCATTTT
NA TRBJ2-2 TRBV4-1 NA CASSQASTAANTGELFF TGCGCCAGCAGCCAAGCTAGTACAGCTGCGAACACCGGGGAGCTGTTTTTT
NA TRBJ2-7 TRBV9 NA CASSVTGSSYEQYF TGTGCCAGCAGCGTCACGGGAAGCTCCTACGAGCAGTACTTC
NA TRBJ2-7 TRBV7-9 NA CASSLVSSWYEQYF TGTGCCAGCAGCTTAGTTTCGAGCTGGTACGAGCAGTACTTC
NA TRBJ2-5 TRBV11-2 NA CASSRLIFGGQETQYF TGTGCCAGCAGCAGACTTATCTTTGGCGGCCAAGAGACCCAGTACTTC
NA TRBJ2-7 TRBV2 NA CASSEGRGTLREQYF TGTGCCAGCAGTGAGGGTAGAGGGACCCTCCGCGAGCAGTACTTC
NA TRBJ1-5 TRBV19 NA CASSISGVGQPQHF TGTGCCAGTAGTATCTCTGGGGTAGGTCAGCCCCAGCATTTT
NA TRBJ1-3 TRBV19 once CASSIAVSSGNTIYF TGTGCCAGTAGTATTGCGGTGAGCTCTGGAAACACCATATATTTT
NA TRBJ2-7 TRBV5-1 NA CASSLRGISYEQYF TGCGCCAGCAGCTTGCGCGGGATCTCCTACGAGCAGTACTTC
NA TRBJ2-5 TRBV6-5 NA CASSHRVGGETQYF TGTGCCAGCAGTCACAGGGTAGGGGGAGAGACCCAGTACTTC
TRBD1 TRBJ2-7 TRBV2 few CASRLVTGQVYEQYF TGTGCCAGCCGTCTCGTAACAGGACAGGTCTACGAGCAGTACTTC
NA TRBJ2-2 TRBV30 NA CAWSGGLNTGELFF TGTGCCTGGAGTGGGGGACTGAACACCGGGGAGCTGTTTTTT
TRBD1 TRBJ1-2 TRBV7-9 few CASSLISPRSTGGGYTF TGTGCCAGCAGCTTAATTTCCCCACGCTCGACAGGGGGTGGCTACACCTTC
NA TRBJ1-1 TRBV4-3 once CASSQERTVYGPEAFF TGCGCCAGCAGCCAAGAGAGGACAGTCTACGGCCCTGAAGCTTTCTTT
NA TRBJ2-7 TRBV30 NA CAWDTGTPTYEQYF TGTGCCTGGGATACCGGGACACCTACCTACGAGCAGTACTTC
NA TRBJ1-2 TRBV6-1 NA CASSESGVYGYTF TGTGCCAGCAGTGAATCCGGGGTCTATGGCTACACCTTC
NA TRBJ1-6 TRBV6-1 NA CASTVQRNSPLHF TGTGCCAGCACTGTACAAAGGAATTCACCCCTCCACTTT